Included here is one TCR beta chain sequence, with context. The clone's antigen remains unknown. Base-call qualities are not available, and no considerably larger clone is one nucleotide away. These data belong to a study of control samples from healthy donors and cancer patients (dated by TCRdb to the early 2020s). The library came from the immunoSEQ multiplex PCR assay. TCRdb carries this immuneACCESS record with in-frame sequences only. Its versions omit some clonotypes, under half of them owing to an unresolved V gene in the studies checked, with the rest unexplained. The sample has about 29,000 clones on record, roughly 87% of them singletons. The ten top clones hold approximately 3.9% of the sample. CDR1 and CDR2 (MNHEY, SVGAGI) derive from the germline V gene. The CDR3, from cysteine to phenylalanine, totals 15 residues. Only the CDR3 DNA stays, 45 bases, in frame from base 1. Trimming takes 1 base from V and 2 bases from J, and the germline ends sit 8 bases apart.

The V and J genes are TRBV6-5 and TRBJ2-2; no confident D gene assignment can be made. Material for sequencing was formalin-fixed, paraffin-embedded tissue. The origin of this receptor is a female donor with melanoma. The nucleotides read TGTGCCAGCAGTTACTTTGGCATAAACACCGGGGAGCTGTTTTTT. It is translated as CASSYFGINTGELFF.